The clone carrying this T cell receptor (beta chain) turned up a few times. Its antigen is not identified. The sample is drawn from a study of T-cell memory formation after mild COVID-19. Trimming pared 5 bases from V and 10 bases from J, leaving 17 bases between. This CDR3 is built from 13 residues. Looked up from germline, CDR1 is SGHTA and CDR2 is FQGNSA. Study-level results: Pre-infection memory carried some responding clones, suggesting that cross-reactive memory joined. What remained unconfirmed was the SARS-CoV-2 specificity of second-wave clones peaking on day 37. CD4+ clones that contracted lay mainly in CM and EM; CD8+ ones lay in EMRA.

TCR alpha and TCR beta cDNA libraries carrying sample barcodes and UMIs were produced by 5'RACE using constant-segment primers. TCRdb ran MiXCR on the 5' RACE reads and lists one entry per CDR3 protein. The top ten clones hold over 9% of a sample with 470,000 or so distinct CDR3 sequences, approximately 18% of them seen once. The material sequenced was PBMCs or a T cell subset sorted from them (not recorded which). V and J are TRBV7-2 and TRBJ1-1; D not certain. The clonotype comes from an adult woman who had mild COVID-19 (a few samples of this study predate the infection). Cell type and time point are not known. CDR3: CASSILDGRTAFF. The CDR3 DNA reads TGTGCCAGCAGCATACTTGACGGGCGGACAGCTTTCTTT. The full variable domain, rest sourced from reference TRBV7-2 and TRBJ1-1, is GAGVSQSPSNKVTEKGKDVELRCDPISGHTALYWYRQSLGQGLEFLIYFQGNSAPDKSGLPSDRFSAERTGGSVSTLTIQRTQQEDSAVYLCASSILDGRTAFFGQGTRLTVV.